The 27 T cell receptor beta chains below were found in one sample sequenced in a study of tumor-infiltrating lymphocytes in primary liver carcinoma. They got blood RNA out of unsorted whole blood and also pulled out germline DNA. With a constant-region primer, TCR beta cDNA was made from roughly 500 ng of total RNA. Construction of TCR beta libraries relied on three successive nested multiplex PCR rounds employing slightly modified ARM-PCR. Running nine to ten cycles apiece, the first two PCR rounds relied on TRBV1-TRBV30 forward primers together with a C-beta reverse primer. TCRdb processed the multiplex PCR reads anew with MiXCR; each CDR3 protein has one entry. The repertoire has about 180,000 distinct CDR3 sequences, 50% to 75% of them found once; the top ten carry about 70%. The sequenced sample consisted of peripheral blood. These receptors originate from a man aged 40-49 years with primary liver carcinoma and hepatitis B virus infection.

The table lists this clonotype with a few counts. The chain uses TRBV7-8 and TRBJ2-7; D is perhaps TRBD1 (5 bases). Germline lookup yields CDR1 SGHVS and CDR2 FQNEAQ. V was pared by 3 bases and J by 2 bases, with 5 bases between. The CDR3 runs 12 residues. The DNA of the CDR3 is TGTGCCAGCAGCTTGGACACCTACGAGCAGTACTTC. It encodes CASSLDTYEQYF.

There are many counts of this clonotype. The V and J genes are TRBV6-1 and TRBJ1-5; no clear D. Trimming took off 4 bases at V and 10 bases at J, with 17 bases between the two ends. The CDR3 has 14 residues. Germline-derived CDR1 and CDR2 are MNHNS and SASEGT. This CDR3 is CASSVEAGVEPQHF. The CDR3, as DNA: TGTGCCAGCAGTGTGGAGGCTGGTGTTGAACCCCAGCATTTT.

V and J are TRBV11-2 and TRBJ2-3; D ambiguous. Germline V CDR1 and CDR2: SGHAT, FQNNGV. The CDR3 length is 15 residues. V lost 7 bases to trimming and J lost 0 bases, with 14 bases between them. The CDR3 sequence is CASILMPRSTDTQYF. Written as DNA, the CDR3 is TGTGCCAGCATCCTCATGCCGAGGAGCACAGATACGCAGTATTTT.

This chain joins TRBV6-5 and TRBJ2-2; a possible D gene is TRBD2 (6 bases). V dropped 2 bases and J dropped 5 bases, with 21 bases sitting between them. Germline V gene data show CDR1 as MNHEY and CDR2 as SVGAGI. This CDR3 is 18 amino acids long. Written as DNA, the CDR3 is TGTGCCAGCAGTTACACGGGACTGGAGAACGGTCGAACCGGGGAGCTGTTTTTT. Translated, it gives CASSYTGLENGRTGELFF.

This clonotype was seen a handful of times. The V call is TRBV6-5, the J call TRBJ1-5, with a weak D call TRBD1 (6 bases). V lost 6 bases to trimming and J lost 5 bases, with 11 bases between them. Per germline, CDR1 MNHEY and CDR2 SVGAGI. CDR3 length: 13 residues. The CDR3 region is CASSMGADQPQHF. The CDR3 DNA reads TGTGCCAGCAGCATGGGGGCCGATCAGCCCCAGCATTTT.

The sample holds many counts of this clonotype. The chain combines TRBV11-2 with TRBJ2-5, with 14 bases identical to TRBD2. The germline V gene encodes CDR1 SGHAT and CDR2 FQNNGV. The CDR3 contains 16 residues. Losses at the gene ends were 5 bases for V and 4 bases for J; bases not matched to a gene: 6. The CDR3 protein is CASSPGTSGSGETQYF. The CDR3 DNA sequence: TGTGCCAGCAGCCCGGGGACTAGCGGGAGTGGAGAGACCCAGTACTTC.

To note about this clonotype: A read error may produce the germline difference seen at one junction end. The chain links TRBV11-2 to TRBJ2-7, with D maybe TRBD2 (6 bases). Germline loops: CDR1 SGHAT, CDR2 FQNNGV. The CDR3 is 15 residues long. DNA for the CDR3: TGTGTCAGCAGCTTAACTCGGGGGATGGATATCGAGCAGTACTTC. It translates to CVSSLTRGMDIEQYF.

The rearrangement links TRBV12-3 or TRBV12-4 to TRBJ2-5, with D tentatively TRBD1 (6 bases). The ends were cut back, 2 bases at V and 3 bases at J, with 13 bases in the middle. The CDR3 has 15 residues. In DNA, the CDR3 is TGTGCCAGCAGTTTAAAAGGGGGTACGGAAGAGACCCAGTACTTC. It yields the protein CASSLKGGTEETQYF.

A note on this clonotype: A read error is possible here, since a much larger clone lies one base away. The rearrangement links TRBV29-1 to TRBJ2-1; 7 bases align to TRBD1. Germline values: CDR1 SQVTM, CDR2 ANQGSEA. This CDR3 spans 17 amino acids. CDR3 in amino acids: CCVVYLPGQVTGDEQFF. The CDR3 bases are TGCTGCGTTGTCTACCTACCCGGACAGGTTACAGGGGATGAGCAGTTCTTC.

This clonotype was seen a single time. V and J are TRBV6-5 and TRBJ2-5; 13 bases align to TRBD2. Looked up from germline, CDR1 is MNHEY and CDR2 is SVGAGI. The CDR3 is 14 residues long. With V trimmed by 9 bases and J by 7 bases, 8 bases remained unmatched. The DNA for the CDR3 is TGTGCCAGTAACCTAGGGACTAGCGGGATGACCCAGTACTTC. Protein product: CASNLGTSGMTQYF.

This clonotype was observed a few times. The V gene is TRBV4-1, the J gene TRBJ2-1, with a weak D call TRBD2 (6 bases). Germline CDR1 MGHRA, CDR2 YSYEKL. The CDR3 totals 14 residues. V shed 4 bases and J shed 8 bases, with 15 bases lying between them. The CDR3 region has the DNA TGCGCCAGCAGCCTAACTACGTGGGAGGATGAGCAGTTCTTC. It specifies CASSLTTWEDEQFF.

The chain combines TRBV11-1 with TRBJ2-1; 9 nucleotides align to TRBD2. Germline V gives CDR1 SGHAT, CDR2 FQDESV (reference sequence). The CDR3 consists of 16 residues. V dropped 0 bases and J dropped 6; count of bases not matched to a gene: 6. DNA for the CDR3: TGTGCCAGCAGCTTAGCGCTGGGACTAGCACGCAATGAGCAGTTCTTC. Its protein is CASSLALGLARNEQFF.

The genes are TRBV4-2 and TRBJ2-3; 9 bases fit TRBD2. Germline loops: CDR1 LGHNA, CDR2 YNFKEQ. This CDR3 contains 16 residues. J gave up 4 bases and V 1 base, and 6 bases lay outside the gene matches. CDR3 residues: CASSQAWGTSPDTQYF. The CDR3 DNA sequence: TGTGCCAGCAGCCAAGCCTGGGGGACTAGCCCAGATACGCAGTATTTT.

V and J are TRBV6-5 and TRBJ2-3; TRBD1 is a possible D gene (5 bases). Germline CDR1 MNHEY, CDR2 SVGAGI. The CDR3 sequence is 14 residues long. V lost 4 bases to trimming and J lost 3 bases, with 11 bases between them. The CDR3 sequence: CASSSRVSTDTQYF. The CDR3 DNA sequence: TGTGCCAGCAGTTCCAGGGTTTCAACAGATACGCAGTATTTT.

A remark on this clonotype: At one end the junction does not follow the germline gene, possibly because of a read error. V is TRBV14 and J is TRBJ2-4; D might be TRBD1 or TRBD2, each matching 5 bases. CDR1 and CDR2 from the germline V gene are SGHDN and FVKESK. The CDR3 length is 17 residues. This CDR3 reads CDSSHGDGYLAKNIQYF. Written as DNA, the CDR3 is TGTGACAGCAGCCACGGGGACGGTTACCTAGCCAAAAACATTCAGTACTTC.

This clonotype occurred a few times. The CDR3 bases are TGTGCCAGCAGCTCCGGGACAGGGGGCACCGGGGAGCTGTTTTTT. Encoded protein: CASSSGTGGTGELFF. This chain connects TRBV7-8 to TRBJ2-2; 11 positions agree with TRBD1. Germline lookup yields CDR1 SGHVS and CDR2 FQNEAQ. The ends lost 4 bases at V and 4 bases at J; junction bases unmatched: 2. This CDR3 comprises 15 residues.

Comments on this clonotype: Possible read error: a much larger clone is one base away. The rearrangement uses TRBV11-3 and TRBJ2-4; possible D gene TRBD2, 6 bases. CDR3 size: 19 residues. V was pared by 3 bases and J by 2 bases, with 23 bases between. Per germline, CDR1 SGHNT and CDR2 YENEEA. This CDR3 reads CASSFRGKTIVLTKNIQYF. In nucleotides, the CDR3 is TGTGCCAGCAGCTTTCGGGGGAAGACCATAGTCCTAACCAAAAACATTCAGTACTTC.

Comment on this clonotype: One end of the junction is discordant with germline, which a read error may explain. The rearrangement uses TRBV6-5 and TRBJ1-1; D uncertain. The CDR3 contains 15 residues. CDR1 and CDR2 from the germline V gene are MNHEY and SVGAGI. CDR3 sequence (DNA): TGTGCCAGCAGTTCCACTCAAGGTGGGGAGACTGAAGTTTTCTTT. Translation gives CASSSTQGGETEVFF.

In its sample, this clonotype was seen many times. The chain combines TRBV29-1 with TRBJ2-1, with a weak D call TRBD1 (6 bases). Germline CDR1 SQVTM, CDR2 ANQGSEA. This CDR3 is built from 11 residues. With 6 bases removed from V and 7 bases from J, the gap between germline ends came to 10 bases. CDR3 amino acids: CSVPRGNEQFF. DNA of the CDR3: TGCAGCGTGCCCAGGGGAAATGAGCAGTTCTTC.

This clonotype was detected only a few times. The rearrangement joins TRBV12-3 or TRBV12-4 to TRBJ1-6; the D gene is possibly TRBD1 (6 bases). V dropped 5 bases and J dropped 13 bases, with 18 bases sitting between them. The CDR3 is made up of 14 amino acids. This CDR3 is CASSRQGGGLPLHF. The CDR3 DNA follows: TGTGCCAGCAGTCGACAAGGGGGAGGCCTCCCCCTCCACTTT.

The chain couples TRBV4-1 to TRBJ2-7, with D hard to call. The CDR3 runs to 14 residues. V was shortened by 2 bases and J by 3 bases, with 11 bases between the two germline ends. From germline, CDR1 is MGHRA and CDR2 YSYEKL. The CDR3 reads CASSQSLVFYEQYF. The CDR3 DNA reads as TGCGCCAGCAGCCAAAGTCTGGTTTTCTACGAGCAGTACTTC.

A note on this clonotype: Germline and junction disagree at one end, which may indicate a read error. CDR3 loop: CASRWEGGPYEQSF. CDR3 nucleotide sequence: TGTGCCAGCAGATGGGAGGGGGGTCCCTACGAGCAGTCCTTC. The rearrangement links TRBV11-2 to TRBJ2-7, with D possibly TRBD2 on 7 matching bases. This CDR3 has 14 amino acids. CDR1 is SGHAT, CDR2 FQNNGV, per germline.

This sequence joins TRBV5-1 and TRBJ2-2; D may be TRBD2 (5 bases). Germline CDR1 is SGHRS and CDR2 is YFSETQ. This CDR3 has 16 amino acids. V was pared by 1 base and J by 2 bases, with 12 bases between. The DNA for the CDR3 is TGCGCCAGCAGCTTGATCCAGGACTTCAACACCGGGGAGCTGTTTTTT. Amino acids: CASSLIQDFNTGELFF.

The J gene is TRBJ2-3, the V gene TRBV5-5; 7 bases map to TRBD1. With V trimmed by 4 bases and J by 4 bases, 9 bases remained unmatched. The CDR3 spans 15 residues. Germline V gene lookup returns CDR1 SGHKS and CDR2 YYEKEE (reference sequence). The CDR3 bases are TGTGCCAGCAGCCCCCGGGCGACAGGGTCAGATACGCAGTATTTT. Its protein product is CASSPRATGSDTQYF.

A remark on this clonotype: Given a much more abundant clone one base away, this may be a read error. The CDR3 end shows no conserved phenylalanine or tryptophan, and so a read error is likely. The J gene is TRBJ1-2, the V gene TRBV11-2; D gene uncertain. The CDR3 length is 16 residues. V lost 1 base and J lost 0, with 12 bases in between. CDR1 is SGHAT, CDR2 FQNNGV, per germline. In nucleotides, the CDR3 is TGTGCCAGCAGCTTAGCCCTCCAGGCGTCTAACTATGGCTACACCTTG. It is translated as CASSLALQASNYGYTL.

Only one count was recorded for this clonotype. This may come from a read error, since a much larger clone is one base off. The chain uses TRBV11-2 and TRBJ2-2; D is uncertain. Germline-derived CDR1 and CDR2 are SGHAT and FQNNGV. CDR3 length equals 18 residues. The CDR3 DNA reads TGTGCCAGCAGCTTAATCGGGTACCGTATGGCGAACACCAGGGAGCTGTTTTTT. Translating gives CASSLIGYRMANTRELFF.

This clonotype was observed many times. The V and J genes are TRBV11-2 and TRBJ2-7, with 8 bases matching TRBD1. V shed 5 bases and J 3 bases; nucleotides not matched to a gene: 3. CDR3 length: 13 amino acids. CDR1 and CDR2 (germline): SGHAT, FQNNGV. CDR3 loop: CASSKTGDYEQYF. Written as DNA, the CDR3 is TGTGCCAGCAGCAAGACAGGGGACTACGAGCAGTACTTC.